A single sample is the source of the 10 T cell receptor beta chains below, sequenced in a study of T cells expressing NK-cell markers. TCRdb derives one entry per CDR3 protein from the 5' RACE reads, leaving out DNA. This listing includes 300,000 to 450,000 distinct CDR3 sequences. Sequencing was carried out using blood T cells: a sorted CD56 or NKG2C T cell subset, CD4+ or CD8+ T cells, or bulk PBMC T cells (not recorded which). The receptors originated from a man aged 18-69 years in good health.

This chain's CDR3 is CASKQGGQNYEQYF. The chain carries TRBV28 and TRBJ2-7; as DNA is missing, the TRBD1 call by TCRdb cannot be tested. The CDR3 spans 14 residues. Germline V gene data show CDR1 as MDHEN and CDR2 as SYDVKM.

V is TRBV20-1 and J is TRBJ2-7; TCRdb selects TRBD1, and the lack of DNA leaves this call unchecked. The CDR3 spans 14 residues. Germline CDR1 and CDR2: DFQATT and SNEGSKA (reference sequence). This chain's CDR3 is CSASQPVGGREQYF.

The rearrangement uses TRBV7-3 and TRBJ1-1; lacking DNA, the TRBD1 call made by TCRdb goes unchecked. The germline V gene has CDR1 SGHTA and CDR2 FQGTGA. This CDR3 has 15 amino acids. This CDR3 reads CASSLTGGGNTEAFF.

The chain combines TRBV5-1 with TRBJ1-2. This CDR3 region has 16 residues. The germline CDR1 and CDR2 sequences are SGHRS and YFSETQ. CDR3 loop: CASSGQTRVVGNGYTF.

CDR3 amino acids: CAWSVTGQRDEKLFF. The chain carries TRBV30 and TRBJ1-4; TCRdb gives TRBD1 as the D gene, but with no DNA this cannot be confirmed. The germline gives CDR1 GTSNPN, CDR2 SVGIG (reference sequence). The CDR3 contains 15 residues.

The chain has TRBV3-1 and TRBJ2-3; TCRdb proposes TRBD1, but this gene call is untestable without DNA. The CDR3 has 17 amino acids. CDR1 is LGHDT and CDR2 is YNNKEL in the germline V gene (reference sequence). The CDR3 spells CASSQDRQKGGADTQYF.

The rearrangement joins TRBV4-2 to TRBJ2-3; TCRdb selects TRBD2, and the lack of DNA leaves this call unchecked. This CDR3 has 18 residues. Per germline, CDR1 LGHNA and CDR2 YNFKEQ. This CDR3 reads CASSRLQTSGGYTDTQYF.

This chain uses TRBV12-3 or TRBV12-4 with TRBJ2-2; the D call of TRBD1 rests on TCRdb alone, since no DNA is present to check it. This CDR3 has 15 amino acids. CDR3 region: CASSFRQGGTGELFF.

V gene TRBV25-1 combines with J gene TRBJ1-5; TCRdb reports TRBD1, a call that lacks DNA to check it against. CDR1 and CDR2 (germline): MGHDK, SYGVNS. The CDR3 spans 15 residues. The CDR3 loop reads CASSGHRQGNQPQHF.

This sequence joins TRBV19 and TRBJ2-1; TCRdb reports TRBD1, a call that lacks DNA to check it against. CDR3 length equals 16 residues. Germline lookup yields CDR1 LNHDA and CDR2 SQIVND (reference sequence). CDR3: CASGRDRGFRYNEQFF.